Each of the 15 T cell receptor beta chains below was sequenced from the same sample in a study of post-analysis software for immune sequencing data. Researchers reported that TCR beta cDNA libraries carried unique molecular identifiers. From the PCR reads, TCRdb called clonotypes with MiXCR, one entry per CDR3 protein. The data show 750,000 to 950,000 distinct CDR3 sequences, 35% to 55% seen once. General study results and limits: Higher frequency in patients than in controls was seen for roughly five TRBV segments, with TRBV5-6, TRBV5-1 and TRBV20-1 among them.

The antigens these receptors bind are not known. The sample was blood. These receptors originate from a girl between 10 and 17 years old with multiple sclerosis.

Only one count was recorded for this clonotype. This rearrangement joins TRBV28 to TRBJ2-1; a weak D match, TRBD2 (6 bases). This CDR3 is 14 amino acids long. CDR1 is MDHEN and CDR2 is SYDVKM in the germline V gene. V gave up 6 bases and J gave up 6 bases, with 15 bases separating them. CDR3: CASRPPGESNEQFF. CDR3 nucleotides: TGTGCCAGCAGACCTCCGGGAGAGTCCAATGAGCAGTTCTTC.

The J gene is TRBJ1-1, the V gene TRBV6-5; D perhaps matches TRBD1 (6 bases). The CDR3 runs 15 residues. V gave up 0 bases and J gave up 3 bases, with 11 bases separating them. Germline assignment: CDR1 MNHEY and CDR2 SVGAGI. The CDR3 DNA reads TGTGCCAGCAGTTACTCGAGAAGGGGGTACACTGAAGCTTTCTTT. Its translation is CASSYSRRGYTEAFF.

To note about this clonotype: This could be a read error, since a much larger clone is one nucleotide away. The chain couples TRBV29-1 to TRBJ2-7; 7 bases are a match to TRBD2. CDR1 and CDR2 (germline): SQVTM, ANQGSEA. This CDR3 has 16 residues. The J segment lost 0 bases and the V segment lost 6 bases, leaving 14 bases of the junction unmatched. The CDR3 DNA reads TGCAGCGTATCCGGACTAGTGGGACTTAGCTCCTACGAGCAGTACTTC. Its translation is CSVSGLVGLSSYEQYF.

There are a few counts of this clonotype. The chain employs TRBV10-3 and TRBJ2-7; possible D gene TRBD1, 5 bases. This CDR3 is built from 15 residues. The germline gives CDR1 ENHRY, CDR2 SYGVKD. Trimming took off 4 bases at V and 2 bases at J, with 15 bases between the two ends. The CDR3 coding sequence is TGTGCCATCAGTGTAAGACAGTTAGAACCCTACGAGCAGTACTTC. This sequence encodes CAISVRQLEPYEQYF.

V gene TRBV6-2 or TRBV6-3 combines with J gene TRBJ2-1; a weak D match, TRBD1 (5 bases). Germline lookup yields CDR1 MNHEY and CDR2 SVGEGT. CDR3 length: 15 residues. Trimming removed 2 bases from V and 7 bases from J, with 15 bases in between. The DNA of the CDR3 is TGTGCCAGCAGTTACGGGGCAGGGTCTGAGAATGAGCAGTTCTTC. The encoded protein is CASSYGAGSENEQFF.

The chain joins TRBV20-1 to TRBJ2-5; 13 nucleotides align to TRBD2. CDR3 length: 17 residues. Trimming at V came to 5 bases and at J to 3 bases, leaving 12 bases not matched to a gene. The germline V gene has CDR1 DFQATT and CDR2 SNEGSKA (reference sequence). CDR3 coding DNA: TGCAGTGCTCGCAATTTGACTAGCGGGAGGAGGGAAGAGACCCAGTACTTC. It yields the protein CSARNLTSGRREETQYF.

The chain uses TRBV29-1 and TRBJ2-7; the D is unclear. In germline, CDR1 is SQVTM, CDR2 ANQGSEA. The CDR3 covers 13 residues. V was clipped by 1 base and J by 1 base, with 8 bases between them. The CDR3 DNA reads TGCAGCGTTGAAGCGGCAGCTTCCTACGAGCAGTACTTC. Translating it yields CSVEAAASYEQYF.

The chain is built from TRBV18 and TRBJ2-3; D call uncertain. V dropped 8 bases and J dropped 5 bases, with 14 bases sitting between them. This CDR3 has 13 residues. Germline V gene data show CDR1 as KGHSH and CDR2 as LQKENI. The CDR3, as DNA: TGTGCCAGCCCCGCGATTCCGGGAGATACGCAGTATTTT. Translated: CASPAIPGDTQYF.

The chain has TRBV10-3 and TRBJ2-3, with 13 bases that match TRBD2. CDR1 is ENHRY and CDR2 is SYGVKD in the germline V gene. With V trimmed by 6 bases and J by 4 bases, 16 bases remained unmatched. The CDR3 is 19 amino acids. CDR3: CAIRTGLAGDTSGADTQYF. CDR3 in DNA: TGTGCCATCAGGACAGGACTAGCGGGAGATACCTCTGGGGCAGATACGCAGTATTTT.

CDR3 DNA: TGTGCCAGCAGTTTAAGGCAGGGCCCCTATGGCTACACCTTC. This translates into CASSLRQGPYGYTF. The V call is TRBV12-3 or TRBV12-4, the J call TRBJ1-2; maybe TRBD1 (5 bases). The CDR3 runs 14 residues. V lost 2 bases, J lost 4 bases, and 11 bases lay in between.

This clonotype was observed once. The V and J genes are TRBV4-1 and TRBJ2-7; D might be TRBD2 (5 bases). From germline, CDR1 is MGHRA and CDR2 YSYEKL. The CDR3 is made up of 16 amino acids. V lost 0 bases and J lost 3, with 15 bases in between. DNA of the CDR3: TGCGCCAGCAGCCAAGATAAGGACCGGGAAGTCTACGAGCAGTACTTC. Its protein product is CASSQDKDREVYEQYF.

The chain couples TRBV20-1 to TRBJ2-7, with 12 nucleotides matching TRBD1. Germline loops: CDR1 DFQATT, CDR2 SNEGSKA (reference sequence). The V gene end was trimmed by 4 bases and the J gene end by 6 bases; junction bases not matched to a gene: 10. The CDR3 sequence is 15 residues long. CDR3 DNA sequence: TGCAGTGCTACACCCACCGGGACAGGGGGCGGCGAGCAGTACTTC. It encodes CSATPTGTGGGEQYF.

The chain employs TRBV13 and TRBJ2-5; tentative D call: TRBD1 (6 bases). This CDR3 spans 14 amino acids. CDR1 is PRHDT and CDR2 is FYEKMQ in the germline V gene (reference sequence). V lost 8 bases to trimming and J lost 5 bases, with 18 bases between them. In DNA, the CDR3 is TGTGCCAGCTCACATACAGGGATGAAGGAGACCCAGTACTTC. Protein sequence: CASSHTGMKETQYF.

The gene calls are TRBV9 and TRBJ2-5; 8 nucleotides align to TRBD2. Trimming cost V 0 bases and J 5 bases; bases outside gene matches: 9. Germline lookup yields CDR1 SGDLS and CDR2 YYNGEE. The CDR3 length is 16 residues. CDR3 coding DNA: TGTGCCAGCAGCGTAGACGGGAGGGCCGCTCACGAGACCCAGTACTTC. Translating gives CASSVDGRAAHETQYF.

This clonotype turned up a few times. This chain joins TRBV6-1 and TRBJ2-7; D is perhaps TRBD2 (5 bases). TRBJ2-5 matches the DNA end more closely, so the J call is doubtful. The length of the CDR3 is 13 residues. Germline CDR1 is MNHNS and CDR2 is SASEGT. CDR3 sequence (DNA): TGTGCCAGCACGGAGGAAACGAGAGAGACCCAGTACTTC. Its translation is CASTEETRETQYF.